The rows below give T cell receptor beta chains drawn from one sample of a study of T cell responses to AZD1222 COVID-19 vaccine. The repertoire was sequenced with immunoSEQ multiplex PCR; TCRdb's copy has only in-frame clones and lacks some. The sample carries around 140,000 clones, nearly 95% recorded once. Source: peripheral blood, taken on day 0 of AZD1222 vaccination. These receptors were obtained from an adult in good health. Each CDR3 is given with its conserved first and last residue. Fields, in order: J gene, clone size, D gene, V gene, CDR3 length, CDR3 DNA, CDR3 protein. D genes are given only for firm matches. A clone size is listed for some rows: how often the clone was seen (once, few, many), or a class if it is expanded.

j_call: TRBJ1-1; clone_size: -; d_call: -; v_call: TRBV28; cdr3_length: 11; cdr3_nt: TGTGCCAGCCGGGGGAACACTGAAGCTTTCTTT; cdr3_aa: CASRGNTEAFF
j_call: TRBJ2-5; clone_size: -; d_call: -; v_call: TRBV10-3; cdr3_length: 11; cdr3_nt: TGTGCCACCTCAGGGAAAGAGACCCAGTACTTC; cdr3_aa: CATSGKETQYF
j_call: TRBJ2-1; clone_size: -; d_call: TRBD1; v_call: TRBV5-1; cdr3_length: 14; cdr3_nt: TGCGCCAGCAGCACCGGACAGGGGGGTAATGAGCAGTTCTTC; cdr3_aa: CASSTGQGGNEQFF
j_call: TRBJ2-6; clone_size: -; d_call: -; v_call: TRBV30; cdr3_length: 14; cdr3_nt: TGTGCCTCTTTACAGGGCTCTGGGGCCAACGTCCTGACTTTC; cdr3_aa: CASLQGSGANVLTF
j_call: TRBJ1-1; clone_size: -; d_call: -; v_call: TRBV5-1; cdr3_length: 15; cdr3_nt: TGCGCCAGCAGCCCTGGCCGGGGTGGAGACACTGAAGCTTTCTTT; cdr3_aa: CASSPGRGGDTEAFF
j_call: TRBJ2-6; clone_size: -; d_call: TRBD2; v_call: TRBV28; cdr3_length: 16; cdr3_nt: TGTGCCAGCAGTTTTGCGGGGGTTAAGGGGGCCAACGTCCTGACTTTC; cdr3_aa: CASSFAGVKGANVLTF
j_call: TRBJ1-1; clone_size: -; d_call: TRBD1; v_call: TRBV19; cdr3_length: 14; cdr3_nt: TGTGCCAGTTTCCAGGGGGCGGCGAACACTGAAGCTTTCTTT; cdr3_aa: CASFQGAANTEAFF
j_call: TRBJ2-4; clone_size: -; d_call: -; v_call: TRBV29-1; cdr3_length: 15; cdr3_nt: TGCAGCGTTGTGGGGTGGGCCAGGGACAAAAACATTCAGTACTTC; cdr3_aa: CSVVGWARDKNIQYF
j_call: TRBJ1-5; clone_size: -; d_call: -; v_call: TRBV12-5; cdr3_length: 15; cdr3_nt: TGTGCTAGTGGGAGGGGGGATCATAGCAATCAGCCCCAGCATTTT; cdr3_aa: CASGRGDHSNQPQHF
j_call: TRBJ2-3; clone_size: -; d_call: TRBD2; v_call: TRBV11-2; cdr3_length: 15; cdr3_nt: TGTGCCGAATCCGGACTAGCCGAGGGCACAGATACGCAGTATTTT; cdr3_aa: CAESGLAEGTDTQYF
j_call: TRBJ2-7; clone_size: -; d_call: -; v_call: TRBV9; cdr3_length: 14; cdr3_nt: TGTGCCAGCAGCGTCGCGGACGGGGCCTACGAGCAGTACTTC; cdr3_aa: CASSVADGAYEQYF
j_call: TRBJ2-5; clone_size: -; d_call: -; v_call: TRBV7-7; cdr3_length: 15; cdr3_nt: TGTGCTAGCAGCTATAGGACGGCCCGCCAAGAGACCCAGTACTTC; cdr3_aa: CASSYRTARQETQYF
j_call: TRBJ2-5; clone_size: -; d_call: TRBD1; v_call: TRBV20-1; cdr3_length: 11; cdr3_nt: TGCAGGGGAGACAGGGGTCAGACCCAGTACTTC; cdr3_aa: CRGDRGQTQYF
j_call: TRBJ2-1; clone_size: -; d_call: TRBD2; v_call: TRBV2; cdr3_length: 14; cdr3_nt: TGCGCCAGCAGGGTAGGGGAGGGGTTTAATGAGCAGTTCTTC; cdr3_aa: CASRVGEGFNEQFF
j_call: TRBJ1-1; clone_size: -; d_call: -; v_call: TRBV30; cdr3_length: 13; cdr3_nt: TGTGCCTGGAGTGGGGGGTGGGGCACTGAAGCTTTCTTT; cdr3_aa: CAWSGGWGTEAFF
j_call: TRBJ1-1; clone_size: -; d_call: TRBD1; v_call: TRBV5-1; cdr3_length: 14; cdr3_nt: TGCGCCAGCAGCCTCACCCCTTCGACAGGGGAAGCTTTCTTT; cdr3_aa: CASSLTPSTGEAFF
j_call: TRBJ1-2; clone_size: -; d_call: -; v_call: TRBV11-2; cdr3_length: 16; cdr3_nt: TGTGCCAGCAGCTTAGATCGTGGGGGACCCGCCTATGGCTACACCTTC; cdr3_aa: CASSLDRGGPAYGYTF
j_call: TRBJ1-2; clone_size: few; d_call: TRBD1; v_call: TRBV29-1; cdr3_length: 12; cdr3_nt: TGCAGCGTCGCGGGACAGGACTATGGCTACACCTTC; cdr3_aa: CSVAGQDYGYTF
j_call: TRBJ1-3; clone_size: -; d_call: -; v_call: TRBV12-3/TRBV12-4; cdr3_length: 13; cdr3_nt: TGTGCCAGCAGTTTTCGTGGGGAAAACACCATATATTTT; cdr3_aa: CASSFRGENTIYF
j_call: TRBJ1-2; clone_size: -; d_call: TRBD1; v_call: TRBV5-5; cdr3_length: 14; cdr3_nt: TGTGCCAGCAGCTCATCGACAGGGGTGGATGGCTACACCTTC; cdr3_aa: CASSSSTGVDGYTF
j_call: TRBJ2-7; clone_size: -; d_call: TRBD1; v_call: TRBV3-1/TRBV3-2; cdr3_length: 15; cdr3_nt: TGTGCCAGCAGCCAATCCGGGACAGGGGTCGCCGAGCAGTACTTC; cdr3_aa: CASSQSGTGVAEQYF
j_call: TRBJ1-1; clone_size: -; d_call: TRBD1; v_call: TRBV19; cdr3_length: 12; cdr3_nt: TGTGCCACCTTGACAGGGAAGGGTGAAGCTTTCTTT; cdr3_aa: CATLTGKGEAFF
j_call: TRBJ1-3; clone_size: -; d_call: -; v_call: TRBV2; cdr3_length: 13; cdr3_nt: TGTGCCAGCGGCCTCTCCTCTGGAAACACCATATATTTT; cdr3_aa: CASGLSSGNTIYF
j_call: TRBJ2-2; clone_size: -; d_call: -; v_call: TRBV11-3; cdr3_length: 15; cdr3_nt: TGTGCCAGCAGTCAGGGGGGTGGAGGCACCGGGGAGCTGTTTTTT; cdr3_aa: CASSQGGGGTGELFF
j_call: TRBJ2-2; clone_size: -; d_call: TRBD2; v_call: TRBV6-6; cdr3_length: 13; cdr3_nt: TGTGCCAGCAGTAAAGCGGGAGGCGCGGAGCTGTTTTTT; cdr3_aa: CASSKAGGAELFF
j_call: TRBJ1-1; clone_size: once; d_call: TRBD1; v_call: TRBV7-2; cdr3_length: 14; cdr3_nt: TGTGCCAGCAGCTCGGACAGGGGGGACACTGAAGCTTTCTTT; cdr3_aa: CASSSDRGDTEAFF
j_call: TRBJ2-5; clone_size: -; d_call: -; v_call: TRBV2; cdr3_length: 12; cdr3_nt: TGTGCCAGCAACCGGGAAGGGCAGACCCAGTACTTC; cdr3_aa: CASNREGQTQYF
j_call: TRBJ2-7; clone_size: -; d_call: TRBD2; v_call: TRBV6-5; cdr3_length: 14; cdr3_nt: TGTGCCAGCAGTAGGGAGCGGGGAGCAATCGAGCAGTACTTC; cdr3_aa: CASSRERGAIEQYF
j_call: TRBJ2-7; clone_size: once; d_call: -; v_call: TRBV7-2; cdr3_length: 15; cdr3_nt: TGTGCCAGCAGCGGGGCAGGCCAACCTCCCTACGAGCAGTACTTC; cdr3_aa: CASSGAGQPPYEQYF
j_call: TRBJ2-7; clone_size: -; d_call: -; v_call: TRBV27; cdr3_length: 15; cdr3_nt: TGTGCCAGCAGTACGACATCGACAGGTGCCTACGAGCAGTACTTC; cdr3_aa: CASSTTSTGAYEQYF
j_call: TRBJ2-5; clone_size: -; d_call: -; v_call: TRBV5-5; cdr3_length: 15; cdr3_nt: TGTGCCAGCAGCGCCCGCCCCACGGGGCAAGAGACCCAGTACTTC; cdr3_aa: CASSARPTGQETQYF
j_call: TRBJ2-6; clone_size: -; d_call: -; v_call: TRBV27; cdr3_length: 15; cdr3_nt: TGTGCCAGCAGTCCCGAGAGGGCTGGGGCCAACGTCCTGACTTTC; cdr3_aa: CASSPERAGANVLTF
j_call: TRBJ1-1; clone_size: few; d_call: -; v_call: TRBV6-5; cdr3_length: 15; cdr3_nt: TGTGCCAGCAGTTTGCCAGGGTTCGGGAACACTGAAGCTTTCTTT; cdr3_aa: CASSLPGFGNTEAFF
j_call: TRBJ2-5; clone_size: -; d_call: -; v_call: TRBV7-9; cdr3_length: 12; cdr3_nt: TGTGCCAGCAGCTTAGATGGATGGGACCAGTACTTC; cdr3_aa: CASSLDGWDQYF
j_call: TRBJ2-1; clone_size: -; d_call: -; v_call: TRBV27; cdr3_length: 14; cdr3_nt: TGTGCCAGCAGTTTAGCGGCCTCCTACAATGAGCAGTTCTTC; cdr3_aa: CASSLAASYNEQFF
j_call: TRBJ1-5; clone_size: -; d_call: -; v_call: TRBV19; cdr3_length: 16; cdr3_nt: TGTGCCAGTAGTAGTAGGACAGCGGGAACTTATCAGCCCCAGCATTTT; cdr3_aa: CASSSRTAGTYQPQHF
j_call: TRBJ2-1; clone_size: -; d_call: TRBD2; v_call: TRBV7-2; cdr3_length: 17; cdr3_nt: TGTGCCAGCAGCTTAAAGGCTAGCGGGAGAATGGGCAATGAGCAGTTCTTC; cdr3_aa: CASSLKASGRMGNEQFF
j_call: TRBJ1-2; clone_size: -; d_call: -; v_call: TRBV9; cdr3_length: 15; cdr3_nt: TGTGCCAGCAGCCCCGAGGCCCTACTAAGTCGAGGCTACACCTTC; cdr3_aa: CASSPEALLSRGYTF
j_call: TRBJ2-1; clone_size: -; d_call: TRBD2; v_call: TRBV7-8; cdr3_length: 18; cdr3_nt: TGTGCCAGCAGCTTAGAGGGACTAGCGGGTAGCTCCTACAATGAGCAGTTCTTC; cdr3_aa: CASSLEGLAGSSYNEQFF
j_call: TRBJ1-6; clone_size: -; d_call: -; v_call: TRBV4-1; cdr3_length: 13; cdr3_nt: TGCGCCAGCGGCGCTCGTGGTAATTCACCCCTCCACTTT; cdr3_aa: CASGARGNSPLHF
j_call: TRBJ2-2; clone_size: -; d_call: -; v_call: TRBV15; cdr3_length: 14; cdr3_nt: TGTGCCACCAGCAGAGACAGGGGTACCGGGGAGCTGTTTTTT; cdr3_aa: CATSRDRGTGELFF
j_call: TRBJ2-1; clone_size: -; d_call: -; v_call: TRBV28; cdr3_length: 19; cdr3_nt: TGTGCCAGCAGCCCCATTTTACCCTCAGAGGAAGGGATCCCTAATGAGCAGTTCTTC; cdr3_aa: CASSPILPSEEGIPNEQFF
j_call: TRBJ2-7; clone_size: -; d_call: -; v_call: TRBV9; cdr3_length: 12; cdr3_nt: TGTGCCAGCAATAGAGGGAATAACGAGCAGTACTTC; cdr3_aa: CASNRGNNEQYF
j_call: TRBJ1-2; clone_size: -; d_call: -; v_call: TRBV2; cdr3_length: 13; cdr3_nt: TGTGCCAGCAGGGACAGCGGAAACTATGGCTACACCTTC; cdr3_aa: CASRDSGNYGYTF
j_call: TRBJ2-5; clone_size: -; d_call: -; v_call: TRBV7-3; cdr3_length: 14; cdr3_nt: TGTGCCAGCAGCTTAACGGCGGCCCAAGAGACCCAGTACTTC; cdr3_aa: CASSLTAAQETQYF
j_call: TRBJ2-1; clone_size: -; d_call: -; v_call: TRBV11-1; cdr3_length: 13; cdr3_nt: TGTGCCAGCAGCTTAGTCCGGGGAAATGAGCAGTTCTTC; cdr3_aa: CASSLVRGNEQFF
j_call: TRBJ1-2; clone_size: -; d_call: TRBD1; v_call: TRBV27; cdr3_length: 16; cdr3_nt: TGTGCCAGCAGTCTTAATAAAGGGACAGGCATTAATGGCTACACCTTC; cdr3_aa: CASSLNKGTGINGYTF
j_call: TRBJ1-4; clone_size: -; d_call: -; v_call: TRBV18; cdr3_length: 15; cdr3_nt: TGTGCCAGCTCACCACGCGGGGCTCCTAATGAAAAACTGTTTTTT; cdr3_aa: CASSPRGAPNEKLFF
j_call: TRBJ1-1; clone_size: -; d_call: TRBD1; v_call: TRBV4-3; cdr3_length: 15; cdr3_nt: TGCGCCAGCAGCCAAGGGCTAACCAGGGGGACTGAAGCTTTCTTT; cdr3_aa: CASSQGLTRGTEAFF
j_call: TRBJ1-2; clone_size: -; d_call: TRBD1; v_call: TRBV7-2; cdr3_length: 12; cdr3_nt: TGTGCCACCAAACAGGGGCGCTATGGCTACACCTTC; cdr3_aa: CATKQGRYGYTF
j_call: TRBJ1-2; clone_size: -; d_call: -; v_call: TRBV4-2; cdr3_length: 14; cdr3_nt: TGTGCCAGCAGCCAAGGTCCAGACGCGAGCGGCTACACCTTC; cdr3_aa: CASSQGPDASGYTF
j_call: TRBJ2-1; clone_size: -; d_call: -; v_call: TRBV11-2; cdr3_length: 15; cdr3_nt: TGTGCCAGCAGCTTATTGACGGGAGCATGGGATGAGCAGTTCTTC; cdr3_aa: CASSLLTGAWDEQFF
j_call: TRBJ2-3; clone_size: -; d_call: -; v_call: TRBV29-1; cdr3_length: 15; cdr3_nt: TGCAGCGTTGAGGGTCGGGGTCGGGGCGCAGATACGCAGTATTTT; cdr3_aa: CSVEGRGRGADTQYF
j_call: TRBJ1-1; clone_size: few; d_call: TRBD1; v_call: TRBV2; cdr3_length: 14; cdr3_nt: TGTGCCAGCAGCGGGACAGGGGGGCTTGCTGAAGCTTTCTTT; cdr3_aa: CASSGTGGLAEAFF
j_call: TRBJ1-3; clone_size: once; d_call: -; v_call: TRBV19; cdr3_length: 13; cdr3_nt: TGTGCCAGTAAGCCATCCCGACGGAACACCATATATTTT; cdr3_aa: CASKPSRRNTIYF
j_call: TRBJ2-1; clone_size: -; d_call: TRBD2; v_call: TRBV7-9; cdr3_length: 15; cdr3_nt: TGTGCCAGCAGCTGGTTGGCTAGCGGGATCGATGAGCAGTTCTTC; cdr3_aa: CASSWLASGIDEQFF
j_call: TRBJ1-3; clone_size: -; d_call: -; v_call: TRBV3-1/TRBV3-2; cdr3_length: 15; cdr3_nt: TGTGCCAGCAGCCTGAGAAGGATCTCTGGAAACACCATATATTTT; cdr3_aa: CASSLRRISGNTIYF
j_call: TRBJ2-7; clone_size: -; d_call: -; v_call: TRBV6-2/TRBV6-3; cdr3_length: 14; cdr3_nt: TGTGCCAGCAGTTACCCGACGATCGTCTACGAGCAGTACTTC; cdr3_aa: CASSYPTIVYEQYF
j_call: TRBJ2-2; clone_size: -; d_call: -; v_call: TRBV11-3; cdr3_length: 13; cdr3_nt: TGTGCCAGCAGCTTAGGGGTAACCGGGGAGCTGTTTTTT; cdr3_aa: CASSLGVTGELFF
j_call: TRBJ2-7; clone_size: once; d_call: -; v_call: TRBV5-6; cdr3_length: 13; cdr3_nt: TGTGCCAGCAGCCGGGGAGGTGCCTACGAGCAGTACTTC; cdr3_aa: CASSRGGAYEQYF